The present entry profiles one T cell receptor (beta chain) with its context. This entry is derived from a study of control samples from healthy donors and cancer patients. V shed 6 bases and J 5 bases; nucleotides not matched to a gene: 3. The CDR3 runs to 12 residues. Germline V gene lookup returns CDR1 MNHEY and CDR2 SMNVEV (reference sequence). The method was immunoSEQ multiplex PCR; TCRdb's version includes in-frame clones alone and lacks a portion of them. The table lists some 99,000 clones, 90% of them singletons, with 4% to 4.5% in the top ten. The source material was blood. The rearrangement links TRBV27 to TRBJ1-1, with 7 bases identical to TRBD1. The TCR was taken from a human donor in good health. The donor label of this sample is uncertain. The CDR3 nucleotides read TGTGCCAGCAGCCCACAGGGGACTGAAGCTTTCTTT. Amino acid sequence: CASSPQGTEAFF.